This TCR beta chain was recorded in a study of shared clonotypes between healthy human individuals. Original methodology: With immunoSEQ giving junction-only sequences and no quality scores, filtering differed. Produced via immunoSEQ multiplex PCR; TCRdb's table is partial and in-frame only. Clone size and V and J calls were adopted from that table, with D and trimming inferred from the DNA. The sample yields under 2,500,000 clones, nearly 97% seen once. Trimming took 0 bases from V and 2 from J; bases not matched to a gene: 4. Germline lookup yields CDR1 KGHSH and CDR2 LQKENI. The CDR3 covers 16 residues.

The V gene is TRBV18, the J gene TRBJ2-1; 7 bases line up with TRBD2. The receptor was isolated from a man between 18 and 29 years old in good health. Sequencing used naive CD4+ T cells sorted from blood. Subset given: CD45RA+ positively selected. The CDR3 here is CASSPPGTNTYNEQFF. DNA for the CDR3: TGTGCCAGCTCACCACCCGGGACTAATACCTACAATGAGCAGTTCTTC.